This TCR beta chain came from a study of blood T cell repertoires in COVID-19 (dated by TCRdb to 2019 to 2021). In the study overall: Samples covering the acute and convalescent phases of COVID-19 were provided by collaborators in the United States, Italy and Spain. The material from the prospective study consisted of cDNA or gDNA derived from T cells, B-cell-depleted T cells, or PBMCs. Deeply sampled blood TCRbeta repertoires from subjects exposed to, actively infected with, or recovered from COVID-19 were included in the dataset. The repertoires were released in a freely available public database meant as a resource for research on the immune response to SARS-CoV-2. Samples were obtained from the ongoing ImmuneRACE study (first 160 participants) and from about 1,300 subjects provided by 6 global collaborators. The sample metadata nearly always contained a de-identified subject ID, COVID-19 status, age in years and sex. HLA class I and class II types, where available, came from metadata supplied by the sample provider rather than from assay-based typing. General findings and caveats noted by the study authors: How much clinical and demographic metadata was included differed by source and by participant, and the metadata was provided uncurated.

The germline V and J ends show losses of 5 bases and 1 base respectively, and no gene match explains 7 bases of the junction. Via the germline V gene, CDR1 is LGHNA and CDR2 YSLEER. From the cysteine up to the phenylalanine, the CDR3 has a length of 16 residues. The only DNA kept is the CDR3, 48 bases in frame from the first base. TCRbeta CDR3 regions were amplified from genomic DNA by means of the immunoSEQ Assay, a bias-controlled multiplex PCR. As for the original processing: Nucleated cell counts per sample were estimated from amplification of reference gene primers within the assay. Sequence reads were collapsed and filtered to measure the absolute abundance of every unique TCRbeta CDR3 rearrangement. For each sample, productive Simpson clonality was calculated as the square root of Simpson's diversity index over productive rearrangements. TCRdb mirrors the immuneACCESS table, restricted to in-frame sequences. Some clones are absent from its copies; in checked studies, under half trace to an unresolved V gene, and the reason for the others is unknown. V and J calls and clone size are copied from that table; D and trimming were computed from the DNA. The sample table records some 76,000 clones; roughly 89% of these occur just once. The ten largest clones add up to 5.5% to 6% of the sample.

With regard to this clone: Its antigen target is currently unknown. No much larger clonotype is one base removed from it; base qualities were not supplied.

The collaborating institutions used their own protocols to collect whole blood in K2EDTA tubes. For TCRbeta analysis, collaborators shipped samples as frozen whole blood, isolated PBMCs, or DNA extracted from either of those sample types. Sample: peripheral blood. Recombination linked TRBV4-3 to TRBJ2-1; 8 nucleotides in the junction match TRBD1. The receptor's source is a human donor in a cohort sampled during active COVID-19. The sequenced DNA is TGCGCCAGCAGCGCAACAAGGACAGGGTCCTACAATGAGCAGTTCTTC. This encodes CASSATRTGSYNEQFF.